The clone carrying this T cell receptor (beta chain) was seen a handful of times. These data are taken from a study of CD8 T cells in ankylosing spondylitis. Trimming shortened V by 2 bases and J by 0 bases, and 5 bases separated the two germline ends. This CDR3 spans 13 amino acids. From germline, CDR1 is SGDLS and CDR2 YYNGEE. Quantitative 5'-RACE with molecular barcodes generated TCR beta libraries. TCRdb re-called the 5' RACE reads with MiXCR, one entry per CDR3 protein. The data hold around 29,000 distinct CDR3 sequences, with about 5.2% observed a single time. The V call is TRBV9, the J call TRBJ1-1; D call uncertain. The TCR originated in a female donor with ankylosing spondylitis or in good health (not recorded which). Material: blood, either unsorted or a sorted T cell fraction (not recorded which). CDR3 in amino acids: CASSVSMNTEAFF. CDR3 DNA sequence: TGTGCCAGCAGCGTTAGTATGAACACTGAAGCTTTCTTT. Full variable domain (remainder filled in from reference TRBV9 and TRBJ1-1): DSGVTQTPKHLITATGQRVTLRCSPRSGDLSVYWYQQSLDQGLQFLIQYYNGEERAKGNILERFSAQQFPDLHSELNLSSLELGDSALYFCASSVSMNTEAFFGQGTRLTVV.